The source of this TCR beta chain is a study of shared clonotypes between healthy human individuals. Study as a whole: Sampling drew on donors who were a couple of women and three men aged 18 to 49. Points from the study as a whole: Relative to memory subsets, naive subsets generally showed larger estimated richness.

There are many counts of this clone. Its antigen is as yet unknown. Some 27,000 T cell genomes, or around 0.2 ug DNA, went into the sorted-subset replicate PCRs. The repertoire was sequenced with immunoSEQ multiplex PCR; TCRdb's copy has only in-frame clones and lacks some. Of some 1 million clones in the sample, under 80% were seen once. This receptor was obtained from a man aged 18 to 29 in good health. Sequenced sample: memory CD4+ T cells sorted from blood. Subset: CD45RA-negative fraction.

The CDR3 region is CASSESGTDYNEQFF. CDR3 coding DNA: TGCGCCAGCAGTGAGTCTGGGACGGATTACAATGAGCAGTTCTTC. The rearrangement joins TRBV10-1 to TRBJ2-1; D may match TRBD1 or TRBD2 (5 bases each). From germline, CDR1 is WNHNN and CDR2 SYGVQD (reference sequence). The CDR3 runs 15 residues. Between the trimmed V and J ends, which lost 0 bases and 4 bases, there was a span of 10 bases.